One TCR beta chain is described in this entry. This clone has a single count. Its recognized antigen is unknown. Per-base quality was not reported, and no clone a single base away is much larger than it. This record comes from a study of shared clonotypes between healthy human individuals (TCRdb year 2020). A note on the overall study: A couple of women and a few men aged 18 to 49 years were included in the cohort. To estimate repertoire size and how much clonotypes are shared between individuals, the study performed deep sequencing of blood TCR repertoires from five healthy adults. To increase sequencing depth and limit assay-specific biases, TCR repertoire library preparation and sequencing were carried out by different laboratories using diverse techniques. Leukapheresis yielded between about 0.8 and 9.5 billion PBMCs per donor.

The donors were healthy, HIV-negative adults with no recently reported acute infections or vaccinations. All donors were Caucasian adults living in Nashville, Tennessee, USA. For unsorted samples, some 90 million PBMCs were counted and genomic DNA was extracted with the QIAamp DNA Blood Mini kit. Blood was obtained by leukapheresis, after which PBMCs were separated by Ficoll-Histopaque density gradient centrifugation and cryopreserved in liquid nitrogen vapor phase. What the work shows at the level of the full study, not this receptor alone: Sampling was restricted to blood, and TCR repertoires in tissues likely differ from the TCR repertoires found in blood. Pairwise subsampling led to the expectation that sequencing depth would affect the degree of clonotype sharing among donors. The genetic and exposure-history diversity represented was limited by the small number of donors.

Using the deep immunoSEQ assay, TCR CDR3 regions were amplified from genomic DNA by multiplex PCR. Extracted genomic DNA from each cell subset was spread evenly across all wells of several immunoSEQ 96-well plates, with each plate serving as a replicate. Each replicate PCR for unsorted PBMC received roughly 0.3 ug genomic DNA, equal to around 30,000 T cell genomes. Unsorted PBMC genomic DNA was sequenced across ten immunoSEQ deep assay plates. The purified libraries were quantified using a Qubit 3.0 fluorometer, sized with a Bioanalyzer 2100, and then quantified again using the KAPA Library Quantification kit. Every immunoSEQ 96-well plate was sequenced on a dedicated single-read 150-cycle Illumina NextSeq 550 flow cell. As for how the authors treated the data: Because the immunoSEQ output included only junctional sequences and no quality scores, the filtering could not be the same as the filtering used for full-length reads. Sequences were annotated with PyIR, a Python wrapper for IgBLAST v1.9, using IMGT germline references to assign V/J genes and CDR3. Any read was removed if the V/J assignment was weak (E-value above 1e-6), the CDR3 was missing, or the read contained stop codons, out-of-frame junctions, or ambiguous translated residues. V3J clonotypes were defined by identical inferred V gene, J gene, and CDR3 amino acid sequence. To compute the percentage overlap between repertoires, the number of shared unique clonotypes was divided by the size of the smaller repertoire. Richness of each repertoire was evaluated using RTK rarefaction, the Chao1 estimator, and Recon v2.1 estimates of unobserved clonotypes. TCRdb stores this immuneACCESS table with in-frame sequences only. Part of the clones is absent; in the studies checked, under half of the shortfall reflects unresolved V genes, and no reason is known for the rest. For V, J and clone size, that table is used; D and trimming come from the DNA. This sample has roughly 500,000 clones in its table, and roughly 80% of those were observed once. Of the sample, roughly 13% falls within the top ten clones.

Sequences were obtained from PBMCs. This receptor was obtained from a woman aged 35 to 49 in good health. Some clones in this sample may be carry-over from other donors' samples.

The CDR3 region has the sequence CASSELWGGEQFF. The nucleotide sequence is TGTGCCAGCAGTGAATTATGGGGCGGGGAGCAGTTCTTC. Rearrangement joined TRBV2 to TRBJ2-1; the D region may be TRBD1 or TRBD2, each matching 5 bases equally. CDR1 and CDR2 were assigned from the germline V gene as SNHLY and FYNNEI. The CDR3 measures 13 amino acids from cysteine to phenylalanine. The read is trimmed to its CDR3 DNA, 39 bases read in frame from base 1. V loses 2 bases, J loses 10 bases, and the germline ends lie 12 bases apart. With the rest looked up from the reference TRBV2 and TRBJ2-1 genes rather than sequenced, the full variable domain is EPEVTQTPSHQVTQMGQEVILRCVPISNHLYFYWYRQILGQKVEFLVSFYNNEISEKSEIFDDQFSVERPDGSNFTLKIRSTKLEDSAMYFCASSELWGGEQFFGPGTRLTVL.